A selection of T cell receptor beta chains follows, all from one sample in a study of blood T cell repertoires in COVID-19. Method: immunoSEQ multiplex PCR; TCRdb's copy keeps in-frame clones and lacks some. The sample has around 300,000 clones, roughly 85% seen once. The sequenced sample consisted of peripheral blood. The receptors shown here come from a human donor in a cohort sampled during active COVID-19. Both conserved end residues are part of each CDR3. D genes are given only for firm matches. Size is omitted from some rows. Given values are once, few, many or a class for expanded clones.

d_call	v_call	clone_size	j_call	cdr3_aa	cdr3_nt
-	TRBV11-3	-	TRBJ2-2	CASSSAWWPDTGELFF	TGTGCCAGCAGCTCCGCATGGTGGCCCGACACCGGGGAGCTGTTTTTT
-	TRBV3-1/TRBV3-2	-	TRBJ1-2	CASSPLLQGTGYTF	TGTGCCAGCAGCCCCTTACTCCAGGGGACTGGCTACACCTTC
-	TRBV27	-	TRBJ2-1	CASSLGAGEQFF	TGTGCCAGCAGTTTAGGGGCCGGTGAGCAGTTCTTC
-	TRBV30	-	TRBJ1-4	CAWRGGVNEKLFF	TGTGCCTGGAGAGGAGGGGTAAATGAAAAACTGTTTTTT
-	TRBV12-3/TRBV12-4	-	TRBJ2-3	CASSTLRATQYF	TGTGCCAGCAGTACCCTGCGGGCTACGCAGTATTTT
TRBD1	TRBV24-1	-	TRBJ2-1	CATSDGARQGGYNEQFF	TGTGCCACCAGTGATGGAGCCCGACAGGGGGGATACAATGAGCAGTTCTTC
-	TRBV18	-	TRBJ1-1	CASSPVQGGSTEAFF	TGTGCCAGCTCACCGGTACAGGGAGGGTCCACTGAAGCTTTCTTT
TRBD1	TRBV6-5	few	TRBJ1-1	CASNDRGMNTEAFF	TGTGCCAGCAACGACAGGGGAATGAACACTGAAGCTTTCTTT
-	TRBV11-3	-	TRBJ1-1	CASSPDGRNTEAFF	TGTGCCAGCAGCCCCGACGGGAGGAACACTGAAGCTTTCTTT
-	TRBV15	-	TRBJ2-7	CATSSGGTYYEQYF	TGTGCCACCAGCAGCGGAGGGACGTACTACGAGCAGTACTTC
-	TRBV6-5	-	TRBJ1-1	CASSRTVMNTEAFF	TGTGCCAGCAGTCGGACAGTGATGAACACTGAAGCTTTCTTT
-	TRBV13	few	TRBJ2-1	CASTGGLLSLHEQFF	TGTGCCAGCACCGGGGGGCTTCTCTCCCTCCATGAGCAGTTCTTC
TRBD2	TRBV7-9	once	TRBJ2-3	CASTPGGSTDTQYF	TGTGCCAGCACTCCGGGGGGATCCACAGATACGCAGTATTTT
TRBD2	TRBV4-2	few	TRBJ2-2	CASSQPTSGGITGELFF	TGTGCCAGCAGCCAACCTACTAGCGGGGGGATCACCGGGGAGCTGTTTTTT
-	TRBV18	-	TRBJ1-2	CASSPPEQGNRGYTF	TGTGCCAGCTCACCACCTGAACAGGGTAATCGTGGCTACACCTTC
-	TRBV27	-	TRBJ1-6	CASSWREGDSPLHF	TGTGCCAGCAGTTGGCGTGAGGGTGATTCACCCCTCCACTTT
TRBD1	TRBV9	-	TRBJ1-2	CASTPGDRVGYTF	TGTGCCAGCACCCCCGGTGACAGGGTGGGCTACACCTTC
-	TRBV24-1	-	TRBJ2-2	CATSDLHGAGVGSNTGELFF	TGTGCCACCAGTGATTTGCACGGGGCAGGGGTCGGTTCCAACACCGGGGAGCTGTTTTTT
TRBD1	TRBV19	once	TRBJ1-5	CASSTGQVRNQPQHF	TGTGCCAGTAGTACCGGACAGGTCCGTAATCAGCCCCAGCATTTT
TRBD1	TRBV7-9	-	TRBJ1-6	CASSLGGGGISYNSPLHF	TGTGCCAGCAGCTTAGGAGGGGGCGGGATCTCCTATAATTCACCCCTCCACTTT
TRBD1	TRBV5-1	-	TRBJ1-1	CASSLPGTGAFF	TGCGCCAGCAGCTTACCGGGGACAGGGGCTTTCTTT
-	TRBV25-1	-	TRBJ1-2	CASSEPGNYGYTF	TGTGCCAGCAGTGAACCCGGGAACTATGGCTACACCTTC
TRBD2	TRBV5-4	-	TRBJ2-1	CASSPLAGGTYNEQFF	TGTGCCAGCAGTCCACTAGCGGGGGGGACCTACAATGAGCAGTTCTTC
TRBD1	TRBV29-1	-	TRBJ1-2	CSATGGRDGYTF	TGCAGCGCGACAGGGGGCAGAGACGGCTACACCTTC
-	TRBV3-1/TRBV3-2	-	TRBJ2-1	CASSQPPRGPYNEQFF	TGTGCCAGCAGCCAACCCCCTCGCGGTCCCTACAATGAGCAGTTCTTC
-	TRBV4-1	-	TRBJ2-1	CASSHLDRGNEQFF	TGCGCCAGCAGCCATCTCGATAGGGGAAATGAGCAGTTCTTC
-	TRBV15	-	TRBJ2-2	CATSRGQGGPGELFF	TGTGCCACCAGCAGAGGACAGGGAGGTCCCGGGGAGCTGTTTTTT
TRBD1	TRBV3-1/TRBV3-2	once	TRBJ1-5	CASSFQGGNQPQHF	TGTGCCAGCAGTTTTCAGGGGGGCAATCAGCCCCAGCATTTT
-	TRBV4-2	-	TRBJ1-1	CASSQNGGGNTEAFF	TGTGCCAGCAGCCAAAACGGGGGTGGGAACACTGAAGCTTTCTTT
TRBD1	TRBV7-2	once	TRBJ1-2	CASSRPPDRVKAYGYTF	TGTGCCAGCAGCCGTCCACCGGACAGGGTGAAAGCCTATGGCTACACCTTC
TRBD1	TRBV19	-	TRBJ1-2	CASRKTGGDYGYTF	TGTGCCAGTAGAAAAACAGGGGGCGACTATGGCTACACCTTC
-	TRBV5-6	once	TRBJ2-7	CASTPQGGVYTSYEQYF	TGTGCCAGCACCCCCCAAGGCGGGGTCTATACCTCCTACGAGCAGTACTTC
TRBD1	TRBV12-3/TRBV12-4	-	TRBJ2-7	CASSSDRGYEQYF	TGTGCCAGCAGTTCAGACAGGGGTTACGAGCAGTACTTC
-	TRBV2	-	TRBJ2-7	CASSPGLSYEQYF	TGTGCCAGCAGCCCAGGACTAAGTTACGAGCAGTACTTC
-	TRBV18	-	TRBJ2-7	CASSLGSGSYEQYF	TGTGCCAGCTCACTCGGGTCGGGCTCCTACGAGCAGTACTTC
TRBD2	TRBV4-2	-	TRBJ2-1	CASSQEGAGGPGEQFF	TGTGCCAGCAGCCAAGAGGGAGCGGGGGGGCCTGGGGAGCAGTTCTTC
TRBD1	TRBV13	-	TRBJ1-2	CASSFTGGAFGYTF	TGTGCCAGCAGCTTCACAGGGGGCGCGTTTGGCTACACCTTC
TRBD2	TRBV6-5	-	TRBJ2-5	CASSPGGSETQYF	TGTGCCAGCAGCCCGGGGGGGTCAGAGACCCAGTACTTC
-	TRBV29-1	-	TRBJ1-2	CSAQGGPYGYTF	TGCAGCGCCCAGGGAGGTCCCTATGGCTACACCTTC
-	TRBV5-4	-	TRBJ1-4	CASSPRWGVSEKLFF	TGTGCCAGCAGCCCCAGGTGGGGGGTAAGTGAAAAACTGTTTTTT
-	TRBV25-1	once	TRBJ2-7	CASGWRRKEQYF	TGTGCCAGCGGGTGGAGGAGGAAAGAGCAGTACTTC
-	TRBV28	-	TRBJ2-4	CASSFRGANKNIQYF	TGTGCCAGCAGTTTTCGGGGGGCGAACAAAAACATTCAGTACTTC
TRBD1	TRBV29-1	-	TRBJ1-2	CSVEDPGTGLNYGYTF	TGCAGCGTTGAAGACCCCGGGACAGGATTAAACTATGGCTACACCTTC
-	TRBV19	-	TRBJ1-2	CASSPTNYGYTF	TGTGCCAGTAGCCCTACTAACTATGGCTACACCTTC
-	TRBV21-1	-	TRBJ1-3	CASSNGWGAGNTIYF	-